This T cell receptor (beta chain) stems from a study of response to subunit inactivated influenza vaccine. This clonotype showed up just a few times. The antigen is undetermined. This CDR3 is built from 14 residues. V lost 6 bases to trimming and J lost 3 bases; unmatched junction nucleotides: 4. CDR1 and CDR2 (germline): SGHRS, YFSETQ. TCRdb independently ran MiXCR on the RT-PCR reads; one entry per CDR3 protein. The data show 650,000 or so distinct CDR3 sequences, around 15% seen once. Study observations and caveats: Authors suggested each seasonal flu vaccination may recruit only limited numbers of new T cells.

The V and J genes are TRBV5-1 and TRBJ2-1; 9 bases align to TRBD1. The sequenced sample was PBMCs from blood, obtained 14 days before vaccination. The sequence was collected from a man in his fifties or sixties who received an inactivated influenza vaccine. The CDR3 bases are TGCGCCAGCAATTTGGACAGGGGCTACAATGAGCAGTTCTTC. Encoded protein: CASNLDRGYNEQFF.